Listed here are 18 T cell receptor beta chains from one sample, sequenced in a study of CD8+ T cells in alopecia areata. Noted treatment: oral pan-JAK inhibitor, 5-10 mg twice daily. RNA extraction and reverse transcription yielded cDNA as sequencing template. Clones were sequenced by immunoSEQ multiplex PCR, and TCRdb holds only the in-frame ones, with some missing. Of fewer than 250,000 clones in the sample, roughly two fifths were seen once. The specimen was CD4+ T cells sorted from blood, collected between weeks 30 and 35, from a patient treated with tofacitinib. Receptors were obtained from a human donor with alopecia areata.

The chain links TRBV5-6 to TRBJ1-1; D remains unclear. The CDR3 covers 11 residues. In germline, CDR1 is SGHDT, CDR2 YYEEEE. Trimming stripped 4 bases from V and 5 bases from J, with 6 bases between. The CDR3 protein is CASSLQTEAFF. In DNA form, the CDR3 reads TGTGCCAGCAGCCTGCAAACTGAAGCTTTCTTT.

Only a few counts were recorded for this clone. The chain recombines TRBV2 with TRBJ2-7; D gene unclear. V shed 7 bases and J shed 4 bases, with 11 bases lying between them. Germline V lookup: CDR1 SNHLY, CDR2 FYNNEI. The CDR3 contains 12 residues. In nucleotides, the CDR3 is TGTGCCAGCACCCAGCGAACATACGAGCAGTACTTC. This sequence encodes CASTQRTYEQYF. The full variable domain, rest sourced from reference TRBV2 and TRBJ2-7, is EPEVTQTPSHQVTQMGQEVILRCVPISNHLYFYWYRQILGQKVEFLVSFYNNEISEKSEIFDDQFSVERPDGSNFTLKIRSTKLEDSAMYFCASTQRTYEQYFGPGTRLTVT.

The chain carries TRBV30 and TRBJ1-1, with TRBD1 matching over 7 bases. The CDR3 totals 15 residues. CDR1 is GTSNPN, CDR2 SVGIG, per germline (reference sequence). Trimming at V came to 4 bases and at J to 4 bases, leaving 12 bases not matched to a gene. The CDR3 is CAWTKNQRGPTEAFF. The CDR3 DNA reads TGTGCCTGGACCAAAAACCAGAGGGGGCCCACTGAAGCTTTCTTT.

CDR3 region: CASSYSGTSDTQYF. In DNA form, the CDR3 reads TGTGCCAGCAGTTACTCCGGGACCTCAGATACGCAGTATTTT. The rearrangement links TRBV6-5 to TRBJ2-3; D possibly matches TRBD1 or TRBD2 (5 bases each). The CDR3 is 14 amino acids. V lost 0 bases, J lost 4 bases, and 8 bases lay in between. Germline V lookup: CDR1 MNHEY, CDR2 SVGAGI.

This clone was seen only a few times. The chain recombines TRBV7-9 with TRBJ1-5; D is uncertain. Between the trimmed V and J ends, which lost 6 bases and 2 bases, there was a span of 14 bases. Germline values: CDR1 SEHNR, CDR2 FQNEAQ (reference sequence). The CDR3 extends over 15 amino acids. In DNA form, the CDR3 reads TGTGCCAGCAGTTCGGACTTTGGAGGCAATCAGCCCCAGCATTTT. Its translation is CASSSDFGGNQPQHF.

This clone was counted between two and nine times. CDR3 sequence (DNA): TGCAGCGCCGAGGCCGTTTACAATGAGCAGTTCTTC. Translating it yields CSAEAVYNEQFF. The gene calls are TRBV29-1 and TRBJ2-1, with D unresolved. This CDR3 is 12 amino acids long. In germline, CDR1 is SQVTM, CDR2 ANQGSEA. V lost 7 bases to trimming and J lost 4 bases, with 11 bases between them.

This clone was seen a few times. The chain has TRBV5-6 and TRBJ2-2; perhaps D is TRBD1 or TRBD2 (5 bases each). The germline CDR1 and CDR2 sequences are SGHDT and YYEEEE. The CDR3 has 18 residues. V gave up 4 bases and J gave up 0 bases, with 19 bases separating them. The CDR3 DNA reads as TGTGCCAGCAGCCCCCTGGTGGGACGGCATTCGAACACCGGGGAGCTGTTTTTT. It yields the protein CASSPLVGRHSNTGELFF.

The chain combines TRBV20-1 with TRBJ1-2; no clear D. The V and J ends lost 3 bases and 3 bases respectively, with 2 bases between them. The CDR3 sequence is 10 residues long. Germline assignment: CDR1 DFQATT and CDR2 SNEGSKA (reference sequence). The DNA of the CDR3 is TGCAGTGCTAGGGACTATGGCTACACCTTC. Translating gives CSARDYGYTF.

The rearrangement joins TRBV4-1 to TRBJ2-7, with 9 bases that match TRBD1. The CDR3 totals 15 residues. Germline CDR1 is MGHRA and CDR2 is YSYEKL. The junction had 8 bases not matched to a gene; V was cut back by 5 bases and J by 3 bases. Here the CDR3 DNA reads TGCGCCAGCAGCGCCAAGGACAGGGGAAACTACGAGCAGTACTTC. This sequence encodes CASSAKDRGNYEQYF.

This clone was observed a few times. This chain links TRBV29-1 with TRBJ2-5; 11 positions match TRBD1. The germline CDR1 and CDR2 sequences are SQVTM and ANQGSEA. This CDR3 contains 13 residues. In nucleotides, the CDR3 is TGCAGTGCTATGGACAGGGGGCTTGAGACCCAGTACTTC. The encoded protein is CSAMDRGLETQYF. Looking up the rest from reference TRBV29-1 and TRBJ2-5 gives the full variable domain: SAVISQKPSRDICQRGTSLTIQCQVDSQVTMMFWYRQQPGQSLTLIATANQGSEATYESGFVIDKFPISRPNLTFSTLTVSNMSPEDSSIYLCSAMDRGLETQYFGPGTRLLVL.

This clone showed up just once. The V call is TRBV7-9, the J call TRBJ2-7, with 10 bases lining up with TRBD1. The CDR3 has 17 amino acids. Germline V gene lookup returns CDR1 SEHNR and CDR2 FQNEAQ (reference sequence). Losses at the gene ends were 5 bases for V and 0 bases for J; bases not matched to a gene: 10. CDR3 residues: CASSPLRGTGASYEQYF. The DNA of the CDR3 is TGTGCCAGCAGCCCTTTGAGAGGGACAGGGGCCTCCTACGAGCAGTACTTC.

This clone was seen a few times. V usage is TRBV5-1 and J usage is TRBJ2-5; 11 bases map to TRBD2. This CDR3 spans 16 amino acids. The germline V gene has CDR1 SGHRS and CDR2 YFSETQ. Trimming took 2 bases from V and 2 from J; bases not matched to a gene: 5. The CDR3 is CASSLTTSGVQETQYF. Here the CDR3 DNA reads TGCGCCAGCAGCTTAACGACTAGCGGGGTACAAGAGACCCAGTACTTC.

The V and J genes are TRBV7-8 and TRBJ2-2; perhaps D is TRBD1 or TRBD2 (5 bases each). With 5 bases removed from V and 2 bases from J, the gap between germline ends came to 15 bases. This CDR3 is built from 16 residues. In germline, CDR1 is SGHVS, CDR2 FQNEAQ. The CDR3 here is CASSLPRGGNTGELFF. For the CDR3, the DNA is TGTGCCAGCAGCCTCCCCCGTGGGGGAAACACCGGGGAGCTGTTTTTT.

This clone was found a few times. One end of the junction does not line up with germline, which may come from a read error. This sequence joins TRBV19 and TRBJ1-2; 9 positions match TRBD1. The V gene's germline CDR1 is LNHDA and CDR2 SQIVND (reference sequence). The CDR3 is 14 amino acids. The DNA for the CDR3 is TGTGCCAGTAGTCTAGACAGGGGGACCTATGGCTACACCTTC. Protein sequence: CASSLDRGTYGYTF.

This clone was seen repeatedly, ten times or more. The V gene is TRBV28, the J gene TRBJ1-6; D remains unclear. The CDR3 totals 14 residues. V was cut by 1 base and J by 10 bases, with 11 bases left in between. Germline CDR1 is MDHEN and CDR2 is SYDVKM. In nucleotides, the CDR3 is TGTGCCAGCAGTTTATATCGGGGAGGCTCACCCCTCCACTTT. Its protein product is CASSLYRGGSPLHF.

The chain is built from TRBV30 and TRBJ1-1, with TRBD1 identical over 9 bases. CDR1 is GTSNPN, CDR2 SVGIG, per germline (reference sequence). V lost 4 bases to trimming and J lost 4 bases; unmatched junction nucleotides: 13. The length of the CDR3 is 16 residues. The CDR3 here is CAWITTQMTGGTEAFF. The CDR3 DNA is TGTGCCTGGATAACCACCCAAATGACAGGGGGCACTGAAGCTTTCTTT.

V and J are TRBV30 and TRBJ1-2; D call uncertain. The CDR3 consists of 14 residues. CDR1 is GTSNPN, CDR2 SVGIG, per germline (reference sequence). The V end lost 3 bases, the J end lost 5 bases, and 16 bases lay between the germline ends. The CDR3 DNA reads as TGTGCCTGGAGACTTCTATATGCCGCGTATGGCTACACCTTC. This translates into CAWRLLYAAYGYTF.

The chain has TRBV30 and TRBJ1-1; D perhaps matches TRBD1 (5 bases). CDR3 length: 14 amino acids. V lost 2 bases, J lost 3 bases, and 13 bases lay in between. Germline CDR1 and CDR2: GTSNPN and SVGIG (reference sequence). In DNA form, the CDR3 reads TGTGCCTGGAGTCAGGGAGGGGCTTACACTGAAGCTTTCTTT. This gives the protein CAWSQGGAYTEAFF.